Listed below are T cell receptor beta chains from one sample, sequenced in a study of T cells in Graves' hyperthyroidism and ophthalmopathy. TCRdb re-derived calls from the multiplex PCR reads in MiXCR, one entry per CDR3 protein. The profile covers a few hundred thousand distinct CDR3 sequences, with about an eighth appearing a single time and 5.3% taken by the ten largest. The sample consisted of blood. The receptors stem from a woman younger than 35 with Graves' hyperthyroidism. Each CDR3 is given with its conserved first and last residue. The D gene is left open where the match is weak. Only some rows state a clone size, as once, few, many or a class for expanded clones.

j_gene | abundance | d_gene | v_gene | CDR3aa | CDR3nt
TRBJ2-7 | many | TRBD1 | TRBV14 | CASSPGTGDPTYEQYF | TGTGCCAGCAGCCCCGGGACAGGGGATCCCACCTACGAGCAGTACTTC
TRBJ2-3 | - | TRBD2 | TRBV20-1 | CSASAKGRLAGVLADTQYF | TGCAGTGCTAGTGCTAAGGGTCGGCTAGCGGGAGTATTGGCAGATACGCAGTATTTT
TRBJ2-7 | many | TRBD2 | TRBV20-1 | CSASVTAGGPSEQYF | TGCAGTGCTAGCGTCACAGCGGGAGGGCCCTCCGAGCAGTACTTC
TRBJ2-7 | - | TRBD1 | TRBV11-1 | CASSFGQESYEQYF | TGTGCCAGCAGCTTCGGACAGGAATCCTACGAGCAGTACTTC
TRBJ2-4 | many | - | TRBV12-3/TRBV12-4 | CASSTGSLAKNIQYF | TGTGCCAGCAGCACCGGGAGCCTAGCCAAAAACATTCAGTACTTC
TRBJ1-1 | few | - | TRBV19 | CASQHRRQLNTEAFF | TGTGCCAGTCAACATAGAAGACAGCTGAACACTGAAGCTTTCTTT
TRBJ2-5 | - | - | TRBV19 | CASSIFHSYQETQYF | TGTGCCAGTAGTATATTTCACAGCTACCAAGAGACCCAGTACTTC
TRBJ2-7 | few | TRBD2 | TRBV6-4 | CASSQEITSGIYEQYF | TGTGCCAGCAGCCAAGAAATCACTAGCGGGATTTACGAGCAGTACTTC
TRBJ1-1 | many | - | TRBV28 | CASSSQLEAFF | TGTGCCAGCAGTTCCCAACTTGAAGCTTTCTTT
TRBJ1-1 | many | - | TRBV4-3 | CASSQALWNTEAFF | TGCGCCAGCAGCCAAGCACTATGGAACACTGAAGCTTTCTTT
TRBJ2-7 | few | TRBD2 | TRBV20-1 | CSATTTVQASGIGEQYF | TGCAGTGCCACCACGACCGTTCAGGCTAGCGGGATCGGCGAGCAGTACTTC
TRBJ1-2 | - | TRBD1 | TRBV28 | CASSYPGTGYTF | TGTGCCAGCAGTTACCCCGGGACAGGGTACACCTTC
TRBJ2-1 | many | - | TRBV7-2 | CASSLVGGRRWFF | TGTGCCAGCAGCTTAGTTGGGGGTAGGCGATGGTTCTTC
TRBJ2-7 | many | - | TRBV30 | CAWLDTAGFGEQYF | TGTGCCTGGCTAGACACGGCAGGGTTCGGCGAGCAGTACTTC
TRBJ2-2 | - | TRBD2 | TRBV12-3/TRBV12-4 | CASSPLAGYAGGPGFHTGELFF | TGTGCCAGCAGTCCCTTAGCGGGGTATGCGGGAGGGCCCGGTTTCCACACCGGGGAGCTGTTTTTT
TRBJ1-1 | few | - | TRBV29-1 | CSSGVRTGAFF | TGCAGCTCAGGAGTGAGGACTGGAGCTTTCTTT
TRBJ1-2 | many | - | TRBV6-2/TRBV6-3 | CASQRQTDYGYTF | TGTGCCAGTCAGCGACAGACGGACTATGGCTACACCTTC
TRBJ1-6 | many | TRBD1 | TRBV28 | CASGTKGQGLGWSPLHF | TGTGCCAGCGGAACGAAGGGACAGGGTCTAGGATGGTCACCCCTCCACTTT
TRBJ2-7 | - | TRBD1 | TRBV2 | CASKGQGAEQYF | TGTGCCAGCAAGGGACAGGGGGCCGAGCAGTACTTC
TRBJ1-5 | many | - | TRBV12-3/TRBV12-4 | CASSLARSNQPQHF | TGTGCCAGCAGTTTAGCGCGGAGCAATCAGCCCCAGCATTTT
TRBJ2-7 | many | - | TRBV7-8 | CASSSLRFSYEQYF | TGTGCCAGCAGCTCCCTCCGGTTCTCCTACGAGCAGTACTTC
TRBJ2-1 | many | TRBD2 | TRBV7-2 | CASSQSSGSSNEQFF | TGTGCCAGCAGCCAATCTAGCGGGAGTAGCAATGAGCAGTTCTTC
TRBJ2-7 | many | TRBD2 | TRBV6-1 | CATLNLAGLSYEQYF | TGTGCCACCCTTAACCTAGCGGGCTTATCCTACGAGCAGTACTTC
TRBJ2-1 | - | - | TRBV13 | CASSLGRRSEQFF | TGTGCCAGCAGCTTAGGACGGCGGAGTGAGCAGTTCTTC
TRBJ2-7 | many | TRBD1 | TRBV7-2 | CASSVPGTGLYEQYF | TGTGCCAGCAGCGTCCCCGGGACAGGGCTCTACGAGCAGTACTTC
TRBJ2-1 | many | - | TRBV12-3/TRBV12-4 | CASSVLSSASYNEQFF | TGTGCCAGCAGTGTTCTGTCTAGCGCCTCCTACAATGAGCAGTTCTTC
TRBJ2-3 | many | - | TRBV10-3 | CAISESGSTDTQYF | TGTGCCATCAGTGAGTCGGGGAGCACAGATACGCAGTATTTT
TRBJ2-3 | many | - | TRBV7-6 | CASSLARASRLTDTQYF | TGTGCCAGCAGCTTAGCTCGTGCTAGCAGACTCACAGATACGCAGTATTTT
TRBJ2-5 | - | TRBD1 | TRBV15 | CATSRRFGKGDRKETQYF | TGTGCCACCAGCAGACGTTTCGGCAAGGGGGACAGAAAAGAGACCCAGTACTTC
TRBJ1-1 | many | - | TRBV18 | CASSPGSSMGTTEAFF | TGTGCCAGCTCACCAGGGTCCTCGATGGGAACCACTGAAGCTTTCTTT
TRBJ2-7 | many | TRBD1 | TRBV12-3/TRBV12-4 | CASSPRAGTGVYEQYF | TGTGCCAGCAGCCCTCGAGCAGGGACAGGGGTTTACGAGCAGTACTTC
TRBJ1-1 | few | - | TRBV5-4 | CASSLLAGSVAEAFF | TGTGCCAGCAGCTTGCTTGCAGGGTCGGTGGCTGAAGCTTTCTTT
TRBJ1-4 | - | TRBD1 | TRBV19 | CASSTLPGQEGEKLFF | TGTGCCAGTAGCACTCTACCGGGACAGGAGGGAGAAAAACTGTTTTTT
TRBJ2-5 | many | TRBD1 | TRBV9 | CASSGTGGWETQYF | TGTGCCAGCAGCGGAACAGGGGGCTGGGAGACCCAGTACTTC
TRBJ2-1 | few | TRBD2 | TRBV28 | CASTNGAGGYNEQFF | TGTGCCAGCACCAATGGTGCGGGAGGTTACAATGAGCAGTTCTTC
TRBJ1-4 | many | TRBD1 | TRBV30 | CAEGQGGSGEKLFF | TGTGCGGAGGGACAGGGGGGATCAGGAGAAAAACTGTTTTTT
TRBJ2-1 | many | TRBD2 | TRBV6-2/TRBV6-3 | CASSSGTSGINEQFF | TGTGCCAGCAGCTCCGGGACTAGCGGGATCAATGAGCAGTTCTTC
TRBJ2-3 | - | - | TRBV19 | CASSTGVADTQYF | TGTGCCAGTAGTACAGGGGTGGCAGATACGCAGTATTTT
TRBJ1-4 | many | - | TRBV12-3/TRBV12-4 | CASSDSDGNEKLFF | TGTGCCAGCAGTGACTCGGACGGTAATGAAAAACTGTTTTTT